Presented here are 22 T cell receptor beta chains from one specimen sequenced in a study of beta chain features in type 1 diabetes. Overall study results and limits: Type 1 diabetes patients showed a moderate but significant shortening of TCRB CDR3s in all four CD4+ subsets.

Every isolated RNA sample was fully reverse transcribed, so sequencing captured expressed TCRB transcripts. Repertoires were generated with immunoSEQ multiplex PCR, while TCRdb's copy carries only in-frame clones and drops some. The repertoire holds 250,000 to 300,000 clones, with over 11% as singletons. Their antigens remain unidentified. Sample: naive CD4+ T cells from blood. The receptor source for this set is a young man with type 1 diabetes.

This clone appeared a few times. This chain connects TRBV23-1 to TRBJ2-7; the D is unclear. TRBV23-1 is classed as an ORF, of uncertain function. This CDR3 has 15 amino acids. Trimming removed 0 bases from V and 2 bases from J, with 11 bases in between. Written as DNA, the CDR3 is TGCGCCAGCAGTCAATCCTCCGGAGCGACCTACGAGCAGTACTTC. Protein product: CASSQSSGATYEQYF.

The CDR3 DNA is TGTGCCAGCAGCTTAGATAGCGGACTCTACGAGCAGTACTTC. This encodes CASSLDSGLYEQYF. The J gene is TRBJ2-7, the V gene TRBV7-6, with D tentatively TRBD2 (6 bases). V lost 1 base and J lost 3, with 10 bases in between. The CDR3 has 14 residues. CDR1 is SGHVS, CDR2 FNYEAQ, per germline.

This clone appeared a few times. The chain is built from TRBV9 and TRBJ2-3, with D possibly matching TRBD2 (6 bases). Germline CDR1 is SGDLS and CDR2 is YYNGEE. The CDR3 contains 15 residues. Trimming cost V 4 bases and J 0 bases, with 12 bases left between them. The CDR3 bases are TGTGCCAGCAGCCGCAGCGGGCCGAGCACAGATACGCAGTATTTT. Translated, it gives CASSRSGPSTDTQYF.

The rearrangement uses TRBV2 and TRBJ1-3; unclear D gene. Trimming removed 6 bases at V and 0 bases at J, with 6 bases between. The CDR3 totals 13 residues. CDR1 is SNHLY, CDR2 FYNNEI, per germline. The CDR3 loop is CASRGVSGNTIYF. In DNA form, the CDR3 reads TGTGCCAGCAGGGGAGTCTCTGGAAACACCATATATTTT. The entire variable domain, with the rest obtained from reference TRBV2 and TRBJ1-3, is as follows: EPEVTQTPSHQVTQMGQEVILRCVPISNHLYFYWYRQILGQKVEFLVSFYNNEISEKSEIFDDQFSVERPDGSNFTLKIRSTKLEDSAMYFCASRGVSGNTIYFGEGSWLTVV.

This clone was observed a few times. The rearrangement uses TRBV6-4 and TRBJ2-1; 10 bases are a match to TRBD2. V was pared by 3 bases and J by 7 bases, with 6 bases of the junction left unmatched. CDR1 is MRHNA and CDR2 is SNTAGT in the germline V gene. This CDR3 has 15 residues. The chain's CDR3 is CASSEYPSGRNEQFF. In nucleotides, the CDR3 is TGTGCCAGCAGTGAATACCCTAGCGGGAGAAATGAGCAGTTCTTC.

This clone was seen once. The chain is built from TRBV6-1 and TRBJ2-7; TRBD2 matches 7 bases. The CDR3 runs to 14 residues. The germline V gene encodes CDR1 MNHNS and CDR2 SASEGT. V trimming: 7 bases; J trimming: 5 bases; junction bases outside the gene matches: 11. In nucleotides, the CDR3 is TGTGCCAGCACCTTAAGGGGAGGGGCAGACGAGCAGTACTTC. The encoded protein is CASTLRGGADEQYF.

There are a few counts of this clone. V usage is TRBV7-9 and J usage is TRBJ2-5; 9 nucleotides align to TRBD1. The CDR3 has 13 amino acids. Germline CDR1 and CDR2: SEHNR and FQNEAQ (reference sequence). V shed 8 bases and J 7 bases; nucleotides not matched to a gene: 8. CDR3 bases: TGTGCCAGCTCCACAGGGGGCGGCTGGACCCAGTACTTC. It is translated as CASSTGGGWTQYF.

The rearrangement links TRBV7-9 to TRBJ1-1; tentative D call: TRBD1 (6 bases). Trimming left V 0 bases short and J 8 bases short, with 10 bases between. CDR1 SEHNR and CDR2 FQNEAQ come from the germline V gene (reference sequence). This CDR3 has 13 residues. CDR3 nucleotide sequence: TGTGCCAGCAGCTTAGCGGGAAGGGGGGAAGCTTTCTTT. Protein product: CASSLAGRGEAFF.

This clone was seen a few times. The chain combines TRBV18 with TRBJ2-5, with TRBD1 identical over 9 bases. Germline loops: CDR1 KGHSH, CDR2 LQKENI. This CDR3 contains 16 residues. The junction had 9 bases not matched to a gene; V was cut back by 2 bases and J by 5 bases. CDR3 loop: CASSPLGTGPSETQYF. The DNA of the CDR3 is TGTGCCAGCTCACCATTGGGGACAGGGCCTTCCGAGACCCAGTACTTC.

V gene TRBV28 combines with J gene TRBJ2-3; TRBD1 aligns across 10 bases. V shed 4 bases and J 4 bases; nucleotides not matched to a gene: 8. Germline V gives CDR1 MDHEN, CDR2 SYDVKM. CDR3 length: 16 residues. As DNA, the CDR3 is TGTGCCAGCAGTTCCGCCGGGACAGGGGTTTCAGATACGCAGTATTTT. Encoded protein: CASSSAGTGVSDTQYF.

This clone was seen only a few times. The chain uses TRBV7-2 and TRBJ2-5, with 9 bases matching TRBD2. Germline CDR1 is SGHTA and CDR2 is FQGNSA. The length of the CDR3 is 16 residues. The trim removed 5 bases at V and 5 bases at J, leaving 12 bases unmatched. CDR3 amino acids: CASSPPRLAGSETQYF. CDR3 coding DNA: TGTGCCAGCAGCCCTCCGCGGCTAGCGGGATCGGAGACCCAGTACTTC.

V gene TRBV6-5 combines with J gene TRBJ1-4; D is unclear. Germline values: CDR1 MNHEY, CDR2 SVGAGI. V lost 8 bases to trimming and J lost 3 bases, with 13 bases between them. This CDR3 comprises 14 residues. CDR3 sequence: CASSYGGPNEKLFF. The CDR3, as DNA: TGTGCCAGCTCCTACGGAGGGCCTAATGAAAAACTGTTTTTT.

J is TRBJ2-3 and V is TRBV6-6, with TRBD1 matching over 7 bases. Germline assignment: CDR1 MNHNY and CDR2 SVGAGI (reference sequence). The CDR3 spans 15 residues. V was clipped by 4 bases and J by 4 bases; unmatched bases: 8. The CDR3 spells CASSSGRGYSDTQYF. CDR3 coding DNA: TGTGCCAGCAGTTCGGGCAGGGGGTATTCAGATACGCAGTATTTT.

This clone turned up a few times. For the CDR3, the DNA is TGTGCCAGCAGCCTGGGACTAGCCTTCCTCGATGAGCAGTTCTTC. This encodes CASSLGLAFLDEQFF. The V call is TRBV7-2, the J call TRBJ2-1, with TRBD2 matching 9 bases. From germline, CDR1 is SGHTA and CDR2 FQGNSA. Trimming at V came to 5 bases and at J to 8 bases, leaving 10 bases not matched to a gene. This CDR3 has 15 amino acids.

This clone was seen a few times. V is TRBV28 and J is TRBJ2-7; maybe TRBD1 (7 bases). V dropped 10 bases and J dropped 4 bases, with 17 bases sitting between them. CDR3 length: 13 residues. Per germline, CDR1 MDHEN and CDR2 SYDVKM. The CDR3 sequence is CATAGGPTYEQYF. Written as DNA, the CDR3 is TGTGCCACCGCAGGGGGGCCGACTTACGAGCAGTACTTC.

The chain couples TRBV7-3 to TRBJ2-2; unclear D gene. From germline, CDR1 is SGHTA and CDR2 FQGTGA. V was shortened by 5 bases and J by 5 bases, with 3 bases between the two germline ends. The CDR3 spans 11 residues. The CDR3 DNA reads TGTGCCAGCAGCCTGACCGGGGAGCTGTTTTTT. It specifies CASSLTGELFF.

This clone has only a few counts. The chain combines TRBV2 with TRBJ2-1; possibly TRBD1 for D (5 bases). The CDR3 extends over 14 amino acids. CDR1 is SNHLY, CDR2 FYNNEI, per germline. Trimming took 6 bases from V and 9 from J, leaving 18 bases between them. In DNA form, the CDR3 reads TGTGCCAGCAGCATAGGGGTTACCCTAGGTGAGCAGTTCTTC. It yields the protein CASSIGVTLGEQFF. Full variable domain (outside the CDR3, taken from reference TRBV2 and TRBJ2-1): EPEVTQTPSHQVTQMGQEVILRCVPISNHLYFYWYRQILGQKVEFLVSFYNNEISEKSEIFDDQFSVERPDGSNFTLKIRSTKLEDSAMYFCASSIGVTLGEQFFGPGTRLTVL.

This clone has only a few counts. The J gene is TRBJ1-1, the V gene TRBV7-9; no clear D. The CDR3 loop spans 12 amino acids. V gave up 2 bases and J gave up 1 base, with 2 bases separating them. Germline CDR1 SEHNR, CDR2 FQNEAQ (reference sequence). The CDR3 DNA reads as TGTGCCAGCAGCTTACAGAACACTGAAGCTTTCTTT. Protein product: CASSLQNTEAFF.

The rearrangement uses TRBV7-9 and TRBJ1-2; D is ambiguous. Trimming shortened V by 5 bases and J by 2 bases, and 15 bases separated the two germline ends. The CDR3 is 15 amino acids. Germline CDR1 and CDR2: SEHNR and FQNEAQ (reference sequence). The CDR3 coding sequence is TGTGCCAGCAGCCCAAAAGGCGGGTCGAACTATGGCTACACCTTC. Amino acid sequence: CASSPKGGSNYGYTF. The whole variable domain, remainder taken from reference TRBV7-9 and TRBJ1-2, is DTGVSQNPRHKITKRGQNVTFRCDPISEHNRLYWYRQTLGQGPEFLTYFQNEAQLEKSRLLSDRFSAERPKGSFSTLEIQRTEQGDSAMYLCASSPKGGSNYGYTFGSGTRLTVV.

This clone was counted only a few times. The J gene is TRBJ2-5, the V gene TRBV30, with TRBD1 as a possible D gene (7 bases). Deletions cut 3 bases from V and 4 bases from J, with 15 bases between. Germline assignment: CDR1 GTSNPN and CDR2 SVGIG (reference sequence). CDR3 length: 14 amino acids. CDR3 sequence reads: CAWRDIQGGETQYF. For the CDR3, the DNA is TGTGCCTGGAGAGATATCCAGGGGGGAGAGACCCAGTACTTC.

The rearrangement uses TRBV28 and TRBJ1-1, with D possibly being TRBD1 (6 bases). V lost 10 bases, J lost 5 bases, and 17 bases lay in between. The germline V gene encodes CDR1 MDHEN and CDR2 SYDVKM. This CDR3 is built from 13 residues. The CDR3 sequence: CATGGEGETEAFF. For the CDR3, the DNA is TGTGCCACGGGGGGTGAGGGGGAGACTGAAGCTTTCTTT.

This clone was observed a few times. The chain has TRBV29-1 and TRBJ1-2, with D possibly being TRBD1 (5 bases). V lost 4 bases and J lost 3, with 12 bases in between. This CDR3 has 13 amino acids. From germline, CDR1 is SQVTM and CDR2 ANQGSEA. CDR3 coding DNA: TGCAGCGTTGGTGGCAGGGATGACTATGGCTACACCTTC. This gives the protein CSVGGRDDYGYTF.